This TCR beta chain appears in the sequencing data of a study of cytomegalovirus exposure and HLA in healthy donors (dated by TCRdb to 2017 to 2019). The study in broad terms: The roughly 670 repertoires of the first cohort and the 95 to 150 validation repertoires were produced on the same platform, according to a later analysis. Besides the first cohort of around 700 subjects, a separate validation cohort made up of some 110 different subjects was used. High-throughput TCR immunosequencing, statistical association of individual TCRs with disease status, and machine learning were combined to predict cytomegalovirus infection status. The study was designed to test whether signatures of past pathogen exposure could be identified by cataloging public T cell receptors. What the research found in general, with its limitations: In a later analysis, TCRs clustered in the first cohort were found to also tend to co-occur in the roughly 110 validation repertoires, with approximately 95% of cluster scores above 0. Three of the identified cytomegalovirus-associated TCR beta chains were confirmed in vitro to be specific for cytomegalovirus antigens. A later analysis had no HLA typing for the validation cohort, so co-occurrence there was scored across all 120 or so repertoires. Most TCR sequences were observed very rarely across donors, whereas some public TCRs were present in many individuals. The classifier was reported to diagnose cytomegalovirus status with high specificity and sensitivity in both the original cohort and the validation cohort. It was suggested by the authors that the approach could potentially be generalized to other disease states and immunological phenotypes. The study gave a list of 150 to 200 TCR beta chains associated with cytomegalovirus.

Including the terminal cysteine and phenylalanine, the CDR3 comprises 14 residues. Solely the CDR3 DNA is kept, with 42 bases framed from the first base. As encoded in the germline V gene, CDR1 is MDHEN while CDR2 is SYDVKM. Relative to germline, V is missing 5 bases and J is missing 0 bases, with 4 bases of the junction outside any gene match. The donors were included in the validation cohort of 120 subjects, a group kept apart from the roughly 670-subject first cohort. With respect to this clone: Its antigen is currently not known. Per-base qualities were not stored, and no clone one base away is much larger.

Library generation was performed with the immunoSEQ multiplex PCR assay. Per the original workflow: A statistical classification framework was built for diagnosing cytomegalovirus status from the catalog of TCR beta chain sequences. TCRdb mirrors the immuneACCESS table, restricted to in-frame sequences. Some clones are absent from its copies; in checked studies, under half trace to an unresolved V gene, and the reason for the others is unknown. V, J and clone size are taken as reported in that table, and D and trimming were inferred from the DNA itself. The sample data list some 130,000 clones, and about 83% of these were observed just once. Of the sample, approximately 1.5% is held by the ten largest clones.

The chain couples TRBV28 to TRBJ2-7; TRBD1 aligns with 7 central bases. The sequence was obtained from a woman between 25 and 40 years old in good health and CMV-seronegative. Sequenced: PBMCs. The sequenced DNA: TGTGCCAGCAGTACCCGGGACAGCTCCTACGAGCAGTACTTC. Translation gives CASSTRDSSYEQYF.